The sequence of this T cell receptor (beta chain) was determined in a study of shared clonotypes between healthy human individuals. Overall study results and limits: With a few donors compared, about 5% of naive CD4 clonotypes were shared. Estimated clonotype richness was generally higher in naive than memory subsets. The study's rarefaction showed incomplete sorted-subset sequencing despite large depth.

Germline loops: CDR1 DFQATT, CDR2 SNEGSKA (reference sequence). V lost 5 bases and J lost 3, with 2 bases in between. This CDR3 contains 10 residues. Assay used: immunoSEQ multiplex PCR; TCRdb lists only in-frame clones, some missing. There are more than 2 million clones in the sample; less than 95% occur only once, and about 1.1% lies in the top ten. Only CD45RO-negative cells positively selected for CCR7 counted as naive CD8 cells, so terminally differentiated effector memory CD45RA+ cells were excluded. As for this clone: Its antigen is unidentified. Within the sample, other DNA sequences also encode this same CDR3.

Sequencing input: naive CD8+ T cells sorted from blood. The sequence was collected from a young man in good health. The V and J genes are TRBV20-1 and TRBJ2-1; D remains unclear. The CDR3 sequence: CSAVYNEQFF. The CDR3 DNA is TGCAGTGCTGTCTACAATGAGCAGTTCTTC.